This is a list of T cell receptor beta chains from one sample in a study of T cell repertoires in cytomegalovirus infection. TCRdb re-called the reads with MiXCR, one entry per CDR3 protein. Altogether 350,000 to 450,000 distinct CDR3 sequences are present, around 18% being singletons, with the ten largest covering around 8.6%. Specimen: PBMCs. Receptor source: a human donor in good health (CMV status not recorded). Some clones in this sample may be carry-over from other donors' samples. CDR3s include the opening cysteine and the closing phenylalanine or tryptophan. A D gene is named only where the DNA matches it firmly. Clone size is given for some rows only: seen once, a few or many times, or a class if the clone is expanded.

j_gene	v_gene	abundance	d_gene	CDR3nt	CDR3aa
TRBJ2-7	TRBV27	many	TRBD2	TGTGCCAGCAGTCCCCGGACTAGCGGGAGGGCCCCCTCTAGGGAGCAGTACTTC	CASSPRTSGRAPSREQYF
TRBJ2-1	TRBV12-3/TRBV12-4	few	TRBD1	TGTGCCAGCAGTGCGGACAGGGCCCCCTACAATGAGCAGTTCTTC	CASSADRAPYNEQFF
TRBJ2-1	TRBV7-7	few	TRBD2	TGTGCCAGCAGCTCCCTAGCGGGAGGGGGCTCGAATGAGCAGTTCTTC	CASSSLAGGGSNEQFF
TRBJ2-7	TRBV7-2	many	NA	TGTGCCAGCAGCCGGACTTTTGAGCAGTACTTC	CASSRTFEQYF
TRBJ1-5	TRBV15	NA	NA	TGTGCCACCAGCAGAGTACCTTCTTACAGGTCTAGTCTCTATAGCAATCAGCCCCAGCATTTT	CATSRVPSYRSSLYSNQPQHF
TRBJ2-3	TRBV7-2	many	NA	TGTGCCAGCAGCGGGTGGGGGGCGGGAGCTGGCACAGATACGCAGTATTTT	CASSGWGAGAGTDTQYF
TRBJ2-7	TRBV10-3	NA	NA	TGTGCCATCAGTGAAAGGGTCTACGAGCAGTACTTC	CAISERVYEQYF
TRBJ1-1	TRBV20-1	NA	TRBD1	TGCAGTGTGGGACAGGGGAGGGCTGAAGCTTTCTTT	CSVGQGRAEAFF
TRBJ1-2	TRBV28	NA	NA	TGTGCCAGCAGTTTATTCGGCTACACCTTC	CASSLFGYTF
TRBJ2-1	TRBV10-3	NA	TRBD2	TGTGCCATCAGCAGAGCACTAGCGAGCTACAATGAGCAGTTCTTC	CAISRALASYNEQFF
TRBJ2-3	TRBV11-2	few	TRBD1	TGTGCCAGCAGCTTAGATGGGACAGGGGGGACAGATACGCAGTATTTT	CASSLDGTGGTDTQYF
TRBJ1-6	TRBV2	once	TRBD1	TGTGCCAGCAGGAAGACAGGGGGCAACTCACCCCTCCACTTT	CASRKTGGNSPLHF
TRBJ2-3	TRBV7-2	NA	NA	TGTGCCAGCAGCTTGCCCGGGACAACTAGCACAGATACGCAGTATTTT	CASSLPGTTSTDTQYF
TRBJ2-3	TRBV4-3	NA	TRBD2	TGCGCCAGCAGCCCGGGACTAGCGGGAGAAGGGGGCACAGATACGCAGTATTTT	CASSPGLAGEGGTDTQYF
TRBJ1-1	TRBV7-8	many	NA	TGTGCCAGCAGCATCGGACAGATGAACACTGAAGCTTTCTTT	CASSIGQMNTEAFF
TRBJ2-3	TRBV10-3	few	TRBD1	TGTGCCATCAGTGACCCCCGGGACAGGGAAATAGATACGCAGTATTTT	CAISDPRDREIDTQYF
TRBJ2-5	TRBV20-1	few	TRBD1	TGCAGTGCCGGGCGGGACAGGGGGGTTCAAGAGACCCAGTACTTC	CSAGRDRGVQETQYF
TRBJ2-7	TRBV27	NA	NA	TGTGCCAGCAGTTTACGGGGGGCTAGAGAGCAGTACTTC	CASSLRGAREQYF